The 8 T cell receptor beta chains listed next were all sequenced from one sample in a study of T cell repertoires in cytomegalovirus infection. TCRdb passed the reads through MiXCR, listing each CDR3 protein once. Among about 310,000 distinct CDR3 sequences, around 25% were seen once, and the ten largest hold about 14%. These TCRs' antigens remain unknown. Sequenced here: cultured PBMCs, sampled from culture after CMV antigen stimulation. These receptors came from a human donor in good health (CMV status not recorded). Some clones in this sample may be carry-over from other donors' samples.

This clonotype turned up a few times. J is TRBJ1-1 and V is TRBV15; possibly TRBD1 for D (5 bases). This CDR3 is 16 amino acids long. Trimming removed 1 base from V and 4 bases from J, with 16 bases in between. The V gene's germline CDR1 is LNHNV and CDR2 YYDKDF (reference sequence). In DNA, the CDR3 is TGTGCCACCAGCAGAGTCCCGGGGGAGGCCGGCACTGAAGCTTTCTTT. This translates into CATSRVPGEAGTEAFF.

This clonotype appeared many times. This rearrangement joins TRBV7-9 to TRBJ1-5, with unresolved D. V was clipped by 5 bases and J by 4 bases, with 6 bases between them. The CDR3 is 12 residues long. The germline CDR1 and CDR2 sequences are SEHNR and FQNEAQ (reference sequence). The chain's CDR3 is CASSEVNQPQHF. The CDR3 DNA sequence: TGTGCCAGCAGCGAAGTTAATCAGCCCCAGCATTTT.

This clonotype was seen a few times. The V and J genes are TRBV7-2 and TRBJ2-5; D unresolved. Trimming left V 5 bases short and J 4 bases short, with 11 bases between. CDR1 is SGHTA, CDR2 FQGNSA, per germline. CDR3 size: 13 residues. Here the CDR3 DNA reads TGTGCCAGCAGCCGGACGGCAGGAGAGACCCAGTACTTC. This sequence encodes CASSRTAGETQYF.

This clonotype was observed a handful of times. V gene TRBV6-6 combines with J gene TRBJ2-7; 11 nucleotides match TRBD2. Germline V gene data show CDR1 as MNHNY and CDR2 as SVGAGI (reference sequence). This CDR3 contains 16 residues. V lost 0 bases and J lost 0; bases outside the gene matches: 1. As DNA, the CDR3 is TGTGCCAGCAGTTACTCGGGACTAGCGGACTCCTACGAGCAGTACTTC. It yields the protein CASSYSGLADSYEQYF.

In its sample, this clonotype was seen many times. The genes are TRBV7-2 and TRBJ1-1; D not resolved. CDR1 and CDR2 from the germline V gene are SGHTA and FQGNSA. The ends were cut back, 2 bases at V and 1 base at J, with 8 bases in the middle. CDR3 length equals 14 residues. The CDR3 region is CASSLNGENTEAFF. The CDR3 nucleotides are TGTGCCAGCAGCTTAAATGGGGAGAACACTGAAGCTTTCTTT.

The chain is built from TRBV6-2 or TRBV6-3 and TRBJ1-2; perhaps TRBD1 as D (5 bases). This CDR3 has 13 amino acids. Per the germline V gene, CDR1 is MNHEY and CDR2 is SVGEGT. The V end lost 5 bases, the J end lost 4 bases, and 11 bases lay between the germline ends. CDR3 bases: TGTGCCAGCAGTGCCGGGACTCCCTATGGCTACACCTTC. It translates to CASSAGTPYGYTF.

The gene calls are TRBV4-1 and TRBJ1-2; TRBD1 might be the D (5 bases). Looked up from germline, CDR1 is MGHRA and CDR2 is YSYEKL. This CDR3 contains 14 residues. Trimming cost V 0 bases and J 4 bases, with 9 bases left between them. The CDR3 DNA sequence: TGCGCCAGCAGCCAAGAGGGGCCTACCTATGGCTACACCTTC. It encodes CASSQEGPTYGYTF.

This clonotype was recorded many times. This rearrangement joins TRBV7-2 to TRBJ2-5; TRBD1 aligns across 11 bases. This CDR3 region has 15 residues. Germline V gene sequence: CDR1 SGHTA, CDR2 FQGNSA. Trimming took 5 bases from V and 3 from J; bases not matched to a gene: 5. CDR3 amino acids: CASSDRTGGEETQYF. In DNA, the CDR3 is TGTGCCAGCAGCGACCGGACAGGGGGCGAAGAGACCCAGTACTTC. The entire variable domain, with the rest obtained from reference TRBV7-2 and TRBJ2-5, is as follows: GAGVSQSPSNKVTEKGKDVELRCDPISGHTALYWYRQSLGQGLEFLIYFQGNSAPDKSGLPSDRFSAERTGGSVSTLTIQRTQQEDSAVYLCASSDRTGGEETQYFGPGTRLLVL.